This T cell receptor beta chain emerged from a study of a mutant IDH1 vaccine in newly diagnosed glioma. Study-wide background: Patients were given eight vaccinations, scheduled in weeks 1, 3, 5, 7, 11, 15, 19 and 23. Earlier therapy was either radiotherapy, temozolomide, or both, and most got both.

This clone was seen a handful of times. Its target is not known. Time point indicated: week 23, last vaccination. In every dose of vaccine, 300 ug of mutant IDH1 20-mer peptide was given alongside topical imiquimod. The germline V gene encodes CDR1 LNHDA and CDR2 SQIVND (reference sequence). The CDR3 consists of 15 residues. Trimming removed 4 bases at V and 1 base at J, with 13 bases between. Measured with immunoSEQ multiplex PCR; TCRdb has only the in-frame clones, and not every one. This sample carries approximately 82,000 clones, 75% to 90% of them seen once, and the ten largest clones take over 0.6%. Whole-study results and caveats: Pseudoprogression appears to have had no connection to changes in top peripheral T cell clonotypes.

Sample: PBMCs, taken from a glioma patient whose treatment included an IDH1 peptide vaccine. The chain has TRBV19 and TRBJ1-1; the D is unclear. The source of this sequence is a woman in her forties or fifties with glioma. CDR3 region: CASSNKGLWNTEAFF. As DNA, the CDR3 is TGTGCCAGTAGTAACAAAGGCCTATGGAACACTGAAGCTTTCTTT.